Following are 10 T cell receptor beta chains from one sample sequenced in a study of immune characterization of retroperitoneal liposarcoma. TCRdb used MiXCR to reprocess the PCR reads, holding one entry per CDR3 protein. The table lists about 7,600 distinct CDR3 sequences, around 42% of them singletons, with about 10% in the top ten. The sequencing input was tumor tissue. The receptor set was obtained from a male donor with retroperitoneal liposarcoma.

Many counts were recorded for this clonotype. The rearrangement uses TRBV6-1 and TRBJ2-1; the match to TRBD2 covers 9 bases. This CDR3 has 16 residues. The germline V gene encodes CDR1 MNHNS and CDR2 SASEGT. J lost 4 bases, V lost 0 bases, and 4 bases had no gene match. The CDR3 DNA sequence: TGTGCCAGCAGTGAAGCCGGGACTAGCTTTTACAATGAGCAGTTCTTC. Translating it yields CASSEAGTSFYNEQFF.

The chain couples TRBV6-1 to TRBJ2-1; TRBD2 agrees at 10 bases. In germline, CDR1 is MNHNS, CDR2 SASEGT. V shed 0 bases and J 13 bases; nucleotides not matched to a gene: 12. The CDR3 is 16 amino acids. In DNA form, the CDR3 reads TGTGCCAGCAGTGAAGCGGCTAGCGGGAGTGGGGAGACCCAGTTCTTC. Translated: CASSEAASGSGETQFF.

V usage is TRBV12-3 or TRBV12-4 and J usage is TRBJ2-5; 9 bases are shared with TRBD2. TRBJ2-1 explains the end of the DNA better; the J call may be wrong. The CDR3 covers 16 residues. CDR3 sequence: CASSTQRLAGREEQFF. The CDR3 coding sequence is TGTGCCAGCAGCACCCAAAGGCTAGCGGGAAGGGAGGAGCAGTTCTTC.

The count of this clonotype is one. This chain uses TRBV6-8 with TRBJ2-1, with 7 bases that match TRBD2. V dropped 2 bases and J dropped 2; count of bases not matched to a gene: 3. CDR1 is MNHGY and CDR2 is SAAAGT in the germline V gene. The CDR3 runs 15 residues. The CDR3 loop reads CASSYVGGTYNEQFF. The DNA for the CDR3 is TGTGCCAGCAGTTACGTCGGGGGGACCTACAATGAGCAGTTCTTC.

The V gene is TRBV7-2, the J gene TRBJ2-1; TRBD2 agrees at 8 bases. The V segment lost 1 base and the J segment 4 bases; nucleotides outside the gene matches: 3. CDR3 length: 15 amino acids. Germline V gene lookup returns CDR1 SGHTA and CDR2 FQGNSA. For the CDR3, the DNA is TGTGCCAGCAGCTTAGGGCGGGAGGTATACAATGAGCAGTTCTTC. Translating gives CASSLGREVYNEQFF.

The chain joins TRBV6-1 to TRBJ2-1; possibly TRBD1 or TRBD2 for D (5 bases each). The closer fit of TRBJ2-7 to the DNA end suggests the J call may be wrong. CDR1 and CDR2 from the germline V gene are MNHNS and SASEGT. This CDR3 is built from 15 residues. This CDR3 reads CASSEDEGPVYEQYF. The CDR3, as DNA: TGTGCCAGCAGTGAAGACGAGGGGCCTGTCTACGAGCAGTACTTC.

This chain joins TRBV11-3 and TRBJ1-1; TRBD1 agrees at 8 bases. The CDR3 has 19 amino acids. V shed 1 base, J shed 2 bases, and the junction held 15 bases outside the gene matches. Per the germline V gene, CDR1 is SGHNT and CDR2 is YENEEA. In DNA form, the CDR3 reads TGTGCCAGCAGCTTAGGCCGGACCCAGGGGGCGAAAGGCAACACTGAAGCTTTCTTT. It codes for CASSLGRTQGAKGNTEAFF.

The chain combines TRBV12-5 with TRBJ2-5; 8 nucleotides match TRBD1. Judging by the DNA end, TRBJ2-7 fits better; the J call may be wrong. The length of the CDR3 is 15 residues. CDR1 and CDR2 from the germline V gene are LGHNT and FRNRAP. The CDR3 protein is CASGLWTGKGGEQYF. The CDR3 nucleotides are TGTGCTAGTGGTTTGTGGACAGGGAAGGGTGGCGAGCAGTACTTC.

This clonotype was detected once. The CDR3 bases are TGTGCCAGCAGTGAATATGGGACAGGGAGCCGGAGGGGCTACACCTTC. Translating it yields CASSEYGTGSRRGYTF. The J gene is TRBJ1-2, the V gene TRBV6-1; 9 bases match TRBD1. With 2 bases clipped from V and 8 bases from J, the junction kept 12 bases outside the gene matches. Germline V gives CDR1 MNHNS, CDR2 SASEGT. This CDR3 has 16 amino acids.

This clonotype was observed at least ten times. The CDR3 DNA follows: TGTGCCAGCAGCCGGACTAGCGACCACAATGAGCAGTTCTTC. Amino acid sequence: CASSRTSDHNEQFF. The chain uses TRBV7-2 and TRBJ2-1, with TRBD2 matching over 9 bases. V shed 5 bases and J 5 bases; nucleotides not matched to a gene: 4. Germline V CDR1 and CDR2: SGHTA, FQGNSA. This CDR3 spans 14 amino acids.